This entry lists 26 T cell receptor beta chains sequenced from one sample in a study of blood T cell repertoires in COVID-19. Sequencing used immunoSEQ multiplex PCR; TCRdb keeps in-frame clones, though not all of them. The table has 200,000 to 250,000 clones, around three quarters seen once. The sequencing input was peripheral blood. Receptors originate from a woman aged 70-85 years with acute or convalescent COVID-19.

This clone has a handful of counts. The CDR3 region is CASTSMGTANEKLFF. The CDR3 DNA follows: TGTGCCAGCACTTCCATGGGGACAGCTAATGAAAAACTGTTTTTT. The chain recombines TRBV2 with TRBJ1-4; 7 bases are shared with TRBD1. The CDR3 is 15 amino acids. Germline V gene lookup returns CDR1 SNHLY and CDR2 FYNNEI. The V and J ends lost 7 bases and 3 bases, in that order; junction bases with no gene match: 8.

The rearrangement links TRBV24-1 to TRBJ1-5; D is perhaps TRBD1 (6 bases). The CDR3 extends over 13 amino acids. CDR1 and CDR2 (germline): KGHDR, SFDVKD. V gave up 4 bases and J gave up 5 bases, with 8 bases separating them. In DNA form, the CDR3 reads TGTGCCACCAGTGAGGGGGCCTATCAGCCCCAGCATTTT. Translated: CATSEGAYQPQHF.

The chain has TRBV6-6 and TRBJ1-1, with D perhaps TRBD1 (6 bases). This CDR3 is built from 14 residues. Trimming removed 3 bases from V and 3 bases from J, with 11 bases in between. Germline lookup yields CDR1 MNHNY and CDR2 SVGAGI (reference sequence). CDR3 nucleotides: TGTGCCAGCAGTTATCCGGGGGGCCACACTGAAGCTTTCTTT. Its protein is CASSYPGGHTEAFF.

There are a few counts of this clone. The chain is built from TRBV20-1 and TRBJ2-7; 10 bases line up with TRBD2. CDR3 size: 14 residues. Per the germline V gene, CDR1 is DFQATT and CDR2 is SNEGSKA (reference sequence). V lost 6 bases to trimming and J lost 0 bases; unmatched junction nucleotides: 5. The CDR3 loop is CSASSGRSSYEQYF. CDR3 coding DNA: TGCAGTGCCAGTAGCGGGAGGAGCTCCTACGAGCAGTACTTC.

This clone was recorded only once. The rearrangement joins TRBV6-5 to TRBJ1-4; D gene unclear. The CDR3 totals 12 residues. The germline V gene encodes CDR1 MNHEY and CDR2 SVGAGI. Trimming cost V 6 bases and J 5 bases, with 7 bases left between them. The CDR3 reads CASRSPNEKLFF. CDR3 sequence (DNA): TGTGCCAGCAGGAGTCCCAATGAAAAACTGTTTTTT.

The gene calls are TRBV7-2 and TRBJ1-2; D gene ambiguous. The CDR3 spans 16 residues. The V gene lost 5 bases and the J gene lost 2 bases, with 18 bases spanning the gap. Germline loops: CDR1 SGHTA, CDR2 FQGNSA. DNA for the CDR3: TGTGCCAGCAGCCCGGACGGGAATCCTTTAAACTATGGCTACACCTTC. Protein product: CASSPDGNPLNYGYTF.

This rearrangement joins TRBV6-4 to TRBJ2-2, with TRBD2 matching 14 bases. CDR3 length: 16 residues. Germline trimming cut 9 bases from V and 3 bases from J; bases unmatched to any gene: 6. CDR1 MRHNA and CDR2 SNTAGT come from the germline V gene. DNA for the CDR3: TGTGCCAGAGAGGGACTAGCGGGAGAGTACACCGGGGAGCTGTTTTTT. Its translation is CAREGLAGEYTGELFF.

The chain has TRBV2 and TRBJ1-2, with a tentative D call TRBD1 (5 bases). V gave up 3 bases and J gave up 8 bases, with 16 bases separating them. In germline, CDR1 is SNHLY, CDR2 FYNNEI. The CDR3 loop spans 14 amino acids. The CDR3 protein is CASSDLSISGGYTF. In nucleotides, the CDR3 is TGTGCCAGCAGTGATTTGAGTATATCAGGGGGCTACACCTTC.

This clone was recorded only once. The rearrangement uses TRBV6-5 and TRBJ1-4; TRBD1 matches 7 bases. The germline V gene has CDR1 MNHEY and CDR2 SVGAGI. This CDR3 has 13 residues. CDR3 nucleotide sequence: TGTGCTGGACAAGGGGGCAAGGATGAAAAACTGTTTTTT. The encoded protein is CAGQGGKDEKLFF.

The rearrangement uses TRBV20-1 and TRBJ2-1; D is unclear. The CDR3 is made up of 11 amino acids. The germline V and J ends were trimmed by 3 bases and 9 bases, with 9 bases remaining between them. CDR1 and CDR2 (germline): DFQATT, SNEGSKA (reference sequence). The CDR3 DNA sequence: TGCAGTGCTAGGTCTGGTAGTGAGCAGTTCTTC. Residues: CSARSGSEQFF.

This clone occurred once. The V and J genes are TRBV9 and TRBJ2-3; D unresolved. CDR3 length: 14 residues. The germline V gene has CDR1 SGDLS and CDR2 YYNGEE. Deletions cut 1 base from V and 0 bases from J, with 6 bases between. The DNA for the CDR3 is TGTGCCAGCAGCGTATTCCGGAGCACAGATACGCAGTATTTT. The encoded protein is CASSVFRSTDTQYF.

The chain has TRBV6-5 and TRBJ2-7; D possibly corresponds to TRBD1 (6 bases). The CDR3 spans 14 residues. Per germline, CDR1 MNHEY and CDR2 SVGAGI. Trimming took 7 bases from V and 1 from J, leaving 14 bases between them. The CDR3 DNA reads as TGTGCCAGCAAATGGGGGCGTGGGTCCTACGAGCAGTACTTC. Amino acids: CASKWGRGSYEQYF.

The chain is built from TRBV6-6 and TRBJ2-5; the D is unclear. Per the germline V gene, CDR1 is MNHNY and CDR2 is SVGAGI (reference sequence). Trimming stripped 11 bases from V and 5 bases from J, with 15 bases between. The CDR3 loop spans 12 amino acids. The CDR3 coding sequence is TGTGCCGCCGCCGCGGAGTCGGAGACCCAGTACTTC. Its protein product is CAAAAESETQYF.

The rearrangement uses TRBV7-9 and TRBJ1-1, with D maybe TRBD1 (6 bases). The CDR3 is made up of 13 amino acids. CDR1 and CDR2 (germline): SEHNR, FQNEAQ (reference sequence). V lost 3 bases and J 4 bases, leaving 9 bases between the germline ends. The CDR3 DNA is TGTGCCAGCAGCTTCCGGGGGGCCACTGAAGCTTTCTTT. It encodes CASSFRGATEAFF.

J is TRBJ1-1 and V is TRBV5-4, with D perhaps TRBD1 (6 bases). V was pared by 4 bases and J by 2 bases, with 15 bases between. This CDR3 comprises 15 residues. Germline CDR1 is SGHNT and CDR2 is YYREEE (reference sequence). As DNA, the CDR3 is TGTGCCAGCAGCCCCCAACCGGACAGCAACACTGAAGCTTTCTTT. This encodes CASSPQPDSNTEAFF.

As to this clone: One end of the junction fails to match germline, which may point to a read error. This chain uses TRBV7-7 with TRBJ2-5; 8 nucleotides match TRBD1. Germline assignment: CDR1 SSHAT and CDR2 FNYEAQ (reference sequence). The CDR3 length is 13 residues. CDR3 region: CASSPGQGETQYF. The CDR3 DNA is TGTGCTAGCAGTCCAGGACAGGGCGAGACCCAGTACTTC.

The chain carries TRBV19 and TRBJ2-3; no firm D call. The germline CDR1 and CDR2 sequences are LNHDA and SQIVND (reference sequence). There are 14 residues in the CDR3. The ends were cut back, 10 bases at V and 0 bases at J, with 14 bases in the middle. CDR3 DNA: TGTGCCACCACGGTGACACGGAGCACAGATACGCAGTATTTT. It translates to CATTVTRSTDTQYF.

The V gene is TRBV3-1 (or the pseudogene TRBV3-2), the J gene TRBJ2-1; 11 nucleotides align to TRBD2. Germline V gene sequence: CDR1 LGHDT, CDR2 YNNKEL (reference sequence). Unmatched junction bases numbered 8, after V lost 4 bases and J lost 0 bases. This CDR3 comprises 18 residues. In DNA, the CDR3 is TGTGCCAGCAGCCCAGGGACTAGCGGAGGTAGCTCCTACAATGAGCAGTTCTTC. As protein: CASSPGTSGGSSYNEQFF.

V is TRBV7-9 and J is TRBJ2-1; TRBD2 aligns across 7 bases. The CDR3 has 15 residues. The V gene's germline CDR1 is SEHNR and CDR2 FQNEAQ (reference sequence). V shed 0 bases and J 3 bases; nucleotides not matched to a gene: 2. Here the CDR3 reads CASSLAGGLYNEQFF. The CDR3 region has the DNA TGTGCCAGCAGCTTAGCGGGAGGGCTCTACAATGAGCAGTTCTTC.

This clone was recorded once. The chain has TRBV30 and TRBJ1-2; D is perhaps TRBD1 (6 bases). CDR1 and CDR2 (germline): GTSNPN, SVGIG (reference sequence). With 5 bases removed from V and 6 bases from J, the gap between germline ends came to 10 bases. The CDR3 runs to 11 residues. As DNA, the CDR3 is TGTGCCTGGGGGGGGGCTCATGGCTACACCTTC. Amino acids: CAWGGAHGYTF.

The chain links TRBV28 to TRBJ2-3; the D gene is possibly TRBD1 (6 bases). V was trimmed by 5 bases and J by 2 bases, leaving 14 bases between them. CDR3 length: 15 amino acids. The germline gives CDR1 MDHEN, CDR2 SYDVKM. CDR3 sequence (DNA): TGTGCCAGCAGTCCTACGGGACACCACACAGATACGCAGTATTTT. Its protein product is CASSPTGHHTDTQYF.

This chain links TRBV19 with TRBJ2-2; the D gene is possibly TRBD2 (5 bases). The V gene's germline CDR1 is LNHDA and CDR2 SQIVND (reference sequence). CDR3 length: 15 amino acids. V was clipped by 5 bases and J by 4 bases, with 14 bases between them. In nucleotides, the CDR3 is TGTGCCAGTAGTCCCTCTTTGCGGGCCACCGGGGAGCTGTTTTTT. This sequence encodes CASSPSLRATGELFF.

The J gene is TRBJ2-3, the V gene TRBV18; 7 positions agree with TRBD1. CDR1 is KGHSH and CDR2 is LQKENI in the germline V gene. Trimming at V came to 4 bases and at J to 4 bases, leaving 8 bases not matched to a gene. The CDR3 runs 15 residues. The DNA for the CDR3 is TGTGCCAGCTCACTAACGGCACAGGGGTCAGATACGCAGTATTTT. Translated, it gives CASSLTAQGSDTQYF.

The chain is built from TRBV7-7 and TRBJ2-2; no definite D call. This CDR3 comprises 14 residues. Germline V gene sequence: CDR1 SSHAT, CDR2 FNYEAQ (reference sequence). V lost 10 bases and J lost 1, with 13 bases in between. CDR3 sequence: CATQGTMNTGELFF. In nucleotides, the CDR3 is TGTGCCACCCAAGGTACTATGAACACCGGGGAGCTGTTTTTT. Full variable domain (rest looked up from reference TRBV7-7 and TRBJ2-2): GAGVSQSPRYKVTKRGQDVTLRCDPISSHATLYWYQQALGQGPEFLTYFNYEAQPDKSGLPSDRFSAERPEGSISTLTIQRTEQRDSAMYRCATQGTMNTGELFFGEGSRLTVL.

This chain uses TRBV18 with TRBJ2-1, with TRBD2 matching over 11 bases. V lost 4 bases, J lost 10 bases, and 3 bases stayed unmatched. This CDR3 is 13 amino acids long. Looked up from germline, CDR1 is KGHSH and CDR2 is LQKENI. The CDR3 region has the DNA TGTGCCAGCTCACTAGCGGGAGGGAAGGAGCAGTTCTTC. Residues: CASSLAGGKEQFF.

This rearrangement joins TRBV5-1 to TRBJ2-7, with 11 bases matching TRBD2. After removal of 3 bases from V and 2 bases from J, the junction contained 4 bases not matched to a gene. This CDR3 has 15 amino acids. Germline V gene lookup returns CDR1 SGHRS and CDR2 YFSETQ. This chain's CDR3 is CASSSTSGGPYEQYF. Written as DNA, the CDR3 is TGCGCCAGCAGCTCCACTAGCGGGGGCCCCTACGAGCAGTACTTC.